This section outlines one T cell receptor (beta chain) sequence together with its context. This entry comes from a study of blood T cell repertoires in COVID-19. In the source study's methods: Amplification of reference gene primers was used by the study to estimate nucleated cell counts. Clones were read by immunoSEQ multiplex PCR, and TCRdb kept only the in-frame ones, dropping some. D and trimming come from the DNA, and the V and J calls and clone size come from that table. The sample consists of about 58,000 clones, approximately 80% of them appearing once. CDR1 is SEHNR and CDR2 is FQNEAQ in the germline V gene (reference sequence). The length of the CDR3 is 17 residues. V lost 4 bases, J lost 0 bases, and 16 bases lay in between.

The chain combines TRBV7-9 with TRBJ2-1, with D hard to call. The source is a human donor in a cohort sampled during active COVID-19. Sequenced material: peripheral blood. The CDR3 loop reads CASSSTAHKDSYNEQFF. CDR3 DNA sequence: TGTGCCAGCAGCTCAACCGCCCACAAAGACTCCTACAATGAGCAGTTCTTC.